The rows below give T cell receptor beta chains drawn from one sample of a study of technical replicates of blood from several donors. Repertoires were generated with immunoSEQ multiplex PCR, while TCRdb's copy carries only in-frame clones and drops some. Of 65,000 to 90,000 clones detected, 93% appear once; the ten largest clones hold about 0.23%. What was sequenced was T cells isolated from PBMCs. These receptors all stem from a human donor in good health. CDR3s include the opening cysteine and the closing phenylalanine or tryptophan. D genes are given only for firm matches. Not all rows give a size; the values are once, few, many and, for expanded clones, a class.

abundance,j_gene,d_gene,v_gene,CDR3aa,CDR3nt
.,TRBJ2-5,.,TRBV11-2,CASSLDTRETQYF,TGTGCCAGCAGCTTGGACACACGGGAGACCCAGTACTTC
.,TRBJ1-1,.,TRBV4-1,CASSQDSGEAFF,TGCGCCAGCAGCCAAGATTCGGGGGAAGCTTTCTTT
.,TRBJ1-1,.,TRBV6-5,CASSLTLRTEAFF,TGTGCCAGCAGTCTCACTCTGAGGACTGAAGCTTTCTTT
.,TRBJ1-2,.,TRBV21-1,CASSNRDRSVLGYTF,TGTGCCAGCAGCAACCGGGACAGGTCCGTTCTAGGCTACACCTTC
.,TRBJ1-1,.,TRBV6-5,CASSYRGLNTEAFF,TGTGCCAGCAGTTACCGTGGGCTGAACACTGAAGCTTTCTTT
once,TRBJ1-1,TRBD1,TRBV5-1,CASSLGTGYPEAFF,TGCGCCAGCAGCTTGGGGACAGGCTACCCTGAAGCTTTCTTT
.,TRBJ2-1,TRBD2,TRBV5-4,CASSLAAGGINNEQFF,TGTGCCAGCAGCTTGGCCGCGGGGGGGATTAACAATGAGCAGTTCTTC
once,TRBJ2-5,.,TRBV27,CASRRGSQETQYF,TGTGCCAGCAGAAGAGGGTCCCAAGAGACCCAGTACTTC
.,TRBJ2-7,TRBD2,TRBV29-1,CSVHWGRVGEQYF,TGCAGCGTCCATTGGGGGAGGGTCGGTGAGCAGTACTTC
.,TRBJ1-2,.,TRBV2,CASTPRGGGYTF,TGTGCCAGCACCCCGCGGGGCGGTGGCTACACCTTC
once,TRBJ2-7,TRBD1,TRBV29-1,CSVEEVTGGVGEQYF,TGCAGCGTTGAAGAGGTAACAGGGGGCGTGGGCGAGCAGTACTTC
.,TRBJ1-4,TRBD1,TRBV5-6,CASSHDRAGEKLFF,TGTGCCAGCAGCCACGACAGGGCTGGTGAAAAACTGTTTTTT
.,TRBJ1-4,.,TRBV25-1,CASSPGEKLFF,TGTGCCAGCAGCCCGGGGGAAAAACTGTTTTTT
.,TRBJ2-1,TRBD1,TRBV27,CASSFGITGDNEQFF,TGTGCCAGCAGTTTTGGGATAACAGGGGACAATGAGCAGTTCTTC
.,TRBJ2-7,.,TRBV6-5,CASPRSPERGEQYF,TGTGCCAGCCCCCGGTCCCCGGAGAGAGGCGAGCAGTACTTC
.,TRBJ2-2,.,TRBV2,CASVINTGELFF,TGTGCCAGCGTCATTAACACCGGGGAGCTGTTTTTT
.,TRBJ1-2,TRBD1,TRBV7-9,CASSLGQVGGYTF,TGTGCCAGCAGCTTGGGACAGGTTGGAGGCTACACCTTC
.,TRBJ2-1,.,TRBV27,CASAPGLSYGEQFF,TGTGCCAGCGCCCCGGGACTTAGCTACGGGGAGCAGTTCTTC
.,TRBJ2-7,TRBD2,TRBV5-1,CASSWLTSGRADGEQYF,TGCGCCAGCAGCTGGCTGACTAGCGGGAGGGCCGATGGGGAGCAGTACTTC
.,TRBJ2-3,.,TRBV13,CASSAYHEMDTQYF,TGTGCCAGCAGCGCATACCACGAGATGGATACGCAGTATTTT
.,TRBJ2-7,TRBD2,TRBV2,CASSGEGFLSYEQYF,TGTGCCAGCAGTGGGGAGGGATTCCTCTCCTACGAGCAGTACTTC
.,TRBJ2-5,TRBD2,TRBV7-2,CASSLAGGRAETQYF,TGTGCCAGCAGCTTAGCCGGGGGGAGGGCGGAGACCCAGTACTTC
.,TRBJ1-2,.,TRBV29-1,CSVDRDYGYTF,TGCAGCGTTGACAGGGATTATGGCTACACCTTC
.,TRBJ2-7,TRBD2,TRBV6-5,CASSYSTSGSFIEQYF,TGTGCCAGCAGTTACTCGACTAGCGGGAGTTTTATCGAGCAGTACTTC
.,TRBJ1-1,.,TRBV30,CAWTLGKGTEAFF,TGTGCCTGGACCCTCGGGAAGGGCACTGAAGCTTTCTTT
.,TRBJ1-1,TRBD1,TRBV15,CAIGVRDRAFTEAFF,TGTGCCATCGGGGTCCGGGACAGGGCATTTACTGAAGCTTTCTTT
.,TRBJ2-7,TRBD2,TRBV19,CASSQLAALSYEQYF,TGTGCCAGTAGCCAACTAGCGGCCCTCTCCTACGAGCAGTACTTC
.,TRBJ2-3,TRBD2,TRBV15,CATSRVGSGGPDTQYF,TGTGCCACCAGCAGAGTGGGTAGCGGGGGGCCGGATACGCAGTATTTT
.,TRBJ1-2,.,TRBV5-6,CASSLNERYGYTF,TGTGCCAGCAGCCTTAATGAGCGGTATGGCTACACCTTC
.,TRBJ2-2,TRBD2,TRBV9,CASSFGLVTSVGELFF,TGTGCCAGCAGCTTCGGGCTAGTGACTAGCGTCGGGGAGCTGTTTTTT
.,TRBJ2-1,TRBD1,TRBV4-2,CASSQPTGSSYNEQFF,TGTGCCAGCAGCCAACCGACAGGGAGCTCCTACAATGAGCAGTTCTTC
.,TRBJ1-2,TRBD1,TRBV5-1,CASSSGQGTYGYTF,TGCGCCAGCAGCTCGGGACAGGGAACATATGGCTACACCTTC
.,TRBJ1-4,TRBD1,TRBV7-2,CASSYHRGDWEKLFF,TGTGCCAGCAGCTATCACAGGGGAGATTGGGAAAAACTGTTTTTT
.,TRBJ1-5,.,TRBV6-5,CASSTYFGGDQPQHF,TGTGCCAGCAGTACTTACTTCGGGGGGGATCAGCCCCAGCATTTT
.,TRBJ2-1,TRBD2,TRBV6-5,CASSASGTYNEQFF,TGTGCCAGCAGTGCTAGCGGCACCTACAATGAGCAGTTCTTC
few,TRBJ2-3,TRBD2,TRBV5-4,CASSLGPATSAFTTDTQYF,TGTGCCAGCAGCTTGGGACCGGCTACTAGCGCCTTCACCACAGATACGCAGTATTTT
.,TRBJ2-2,TRBD2,TRBV11-2,CASSFSGVNTGELFF,TGTGCCAGCAGCTTTAGCGGGGTTAACACCGGGGAGCTGTTTTTT